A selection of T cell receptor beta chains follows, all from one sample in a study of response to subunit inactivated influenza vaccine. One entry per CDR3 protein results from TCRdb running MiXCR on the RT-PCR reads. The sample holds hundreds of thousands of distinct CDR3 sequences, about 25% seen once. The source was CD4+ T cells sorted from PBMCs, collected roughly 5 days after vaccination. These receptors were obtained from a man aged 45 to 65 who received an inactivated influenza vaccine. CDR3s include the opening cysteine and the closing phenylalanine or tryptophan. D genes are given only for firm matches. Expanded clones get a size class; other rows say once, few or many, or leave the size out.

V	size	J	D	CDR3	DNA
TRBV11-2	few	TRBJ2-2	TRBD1	CASSLSTGVTGELFF	TGTGCCAGCAGCTTGAGTACAGGGGTCACCGGGGAGCTGTTTTTT
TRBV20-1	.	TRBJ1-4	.	CSARRGGRTNEKLFF	TGCAGTGCTAGAAGGGGGGGGAGGACTAATGAAAAACTGTTTTTT
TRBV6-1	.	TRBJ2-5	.	CASRPTGNSQETQYF	TGTGCCAGCAGACCCACTGGGAACAGCCAAGAGACCCAGTACTTC
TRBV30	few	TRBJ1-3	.	CAWDWTGLSGNTIYF	TGTGCCTGGGACTGGACGGGACTCTCTGGAAACACCATATATTTT
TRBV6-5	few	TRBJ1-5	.	CASSYGHHGWPQHF	TGTGCCAGCAGTTACGGCCATCATGGATGGCCCCAGCATTTT
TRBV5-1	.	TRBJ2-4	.	CASSLTGAAKNIQYF	TGCGCCAGCAGCTTGACGGGGGCCGCCAAAAACATTCAGTACTTC
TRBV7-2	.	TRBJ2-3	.	CASSRTRINTDTQYF	TGTGCCAGCAGCCGTACCCGGATCAACACAGATACGCAGTATTTT
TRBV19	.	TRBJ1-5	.	CATRQGNQPQHF	TGTGCCACCAGACAGGGCAATCAGCCCCAGCATTTT
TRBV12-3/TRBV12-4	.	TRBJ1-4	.	CASSLKSPEKLFF	TGTGCCAGCAGTTTAAAGAGTCCCGAAAAACTGTTTTTT
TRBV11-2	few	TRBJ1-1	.	CASSLEVRVWGGGTEAFF	TGTGCCAGCAGCTTAGAGGTCCGCGTCTGGGGGGGTGGCACTGAAGCTTTCTTT
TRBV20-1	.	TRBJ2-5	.	CSARAPDQETQYF	TGCAGTGCTAGAGCTCCAGATCAAGAGACCCAGTACTTC
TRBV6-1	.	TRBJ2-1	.	CASRERLGAPNEQFF	TGTGCCAGCAGAGAAAGATTGGGGGCCCCCAATGAGCAGTTCTTC
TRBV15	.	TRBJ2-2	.	CATSRKPEQTGELFF	TGTGCCACCAGCAGAAAACCGGAACAGACCGGGGAGCTGTTTTTT
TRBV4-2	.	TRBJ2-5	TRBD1	CASSRSGHRGETQYF	TGTGCCAGCAGCCGATCGGGACACAGGGGTGAGACCCAGTACTTC